This TCR beta chain appears in the sequencing data of a study of blood T cells in healthy people across ages. Study-wide results and caveats: Comparison with aged donors showed that long-lived donors had more naive CD4+ cells and higher diversity. Roughly linear age-related decline in beta diversity appeared, significant by age about 37.

About this clonotype itself: Its target is not known.

Through a sample-barcoded 5' primer and a J-beta primer mix, a second PCR was run for roughly 7 to 12 cycles. One entry per CDR3 protein, called by TCRdb with MiXCR from the 5' RACE reads. Among around 1,900,000 distinct CDR3 sequences listed, around 40% were seen once. The sample comprised blood. The origin of this receptor is a human donor in good health.

This CDR3 reads CASKRWGLENYGYTF. DNA of the CDR3: TGTGCCAGCAAAAGGTGGGGGCTGGAGAACTATGGCTACACCTTC. The chain joins TRBV6-2 or TRBV6-3 to TRBJ1-2, with D perhaps matching TRBD1 (6 bases). This CDR3 contains 15 residues. The V gene lost 7 bases and the J gene lost 2 bases, with 17 bases spanning the gap. Germline V lookup: CDR1 MNHEY, CDR2 SVGEGT.